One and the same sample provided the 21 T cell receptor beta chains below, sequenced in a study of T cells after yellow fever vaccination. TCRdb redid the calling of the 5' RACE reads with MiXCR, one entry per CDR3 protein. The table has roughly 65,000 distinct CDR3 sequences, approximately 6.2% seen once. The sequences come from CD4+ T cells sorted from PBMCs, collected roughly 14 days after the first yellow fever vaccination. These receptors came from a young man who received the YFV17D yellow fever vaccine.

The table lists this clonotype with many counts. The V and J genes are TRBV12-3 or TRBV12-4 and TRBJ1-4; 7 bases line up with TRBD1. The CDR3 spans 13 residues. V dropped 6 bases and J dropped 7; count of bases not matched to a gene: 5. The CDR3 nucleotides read TGTGCCAGCAGAAAGGGGGCTGTTGAAAAACTGTTTTTT. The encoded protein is CASRKGAVEKLFF.

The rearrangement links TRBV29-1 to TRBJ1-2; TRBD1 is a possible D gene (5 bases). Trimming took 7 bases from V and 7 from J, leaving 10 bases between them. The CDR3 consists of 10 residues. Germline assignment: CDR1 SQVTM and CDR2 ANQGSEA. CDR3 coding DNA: TGCAGCGCGGCGGGGGGTGGCTACACCTTC. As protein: CSAAGGGYTF.

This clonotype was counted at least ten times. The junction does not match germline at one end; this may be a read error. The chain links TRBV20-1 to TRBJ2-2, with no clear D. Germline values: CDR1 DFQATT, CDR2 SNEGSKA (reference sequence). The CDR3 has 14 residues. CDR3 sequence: CSARDLTHTGELFF. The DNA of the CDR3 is TGCAGTGCCAGAGACCTAACTCACACCGGGGAGCTGTTTTTT.

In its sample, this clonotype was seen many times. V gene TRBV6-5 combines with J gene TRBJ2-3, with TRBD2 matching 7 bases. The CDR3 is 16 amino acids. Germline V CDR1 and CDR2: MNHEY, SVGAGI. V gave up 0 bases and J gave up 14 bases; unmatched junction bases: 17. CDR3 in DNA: TGTGCCAGCAGTTACTCGATTGGTTTAACTAGCGAGCTGTTGTATTTT. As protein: CASSYSIGLTSELLYF.

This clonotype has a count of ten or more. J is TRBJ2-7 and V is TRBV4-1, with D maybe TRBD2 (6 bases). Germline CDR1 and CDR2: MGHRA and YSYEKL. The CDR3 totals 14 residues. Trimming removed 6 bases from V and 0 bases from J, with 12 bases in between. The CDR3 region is CASSRLESSYEQYF. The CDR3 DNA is TGCGCCAGCAGTCGACTAGAAAGCTCCTACGAGCAGTACTTC.

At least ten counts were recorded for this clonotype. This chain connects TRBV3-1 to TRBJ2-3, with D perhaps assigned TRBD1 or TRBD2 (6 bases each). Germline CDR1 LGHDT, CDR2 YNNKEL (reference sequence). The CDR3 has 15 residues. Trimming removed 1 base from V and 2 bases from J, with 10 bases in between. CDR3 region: CASSQVPGATDTQYF. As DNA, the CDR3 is TGTGCCAGCAGCCAAGTCCCGGGGGCCACAGATACGCAGTATTTT.

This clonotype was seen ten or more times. This CDR3 reads CASSYAGRPGNTIYF. Written as DNA, the CDR3 is TGTGCCAGCAGTTACGCGGGAAGGCCTGGAAACACCATATATTTT. V usage is TRBV6-5 and J usage is TRBJ1-3; D is uncertain. V lost 2 bases and J 2 bases, leaving 10 bases between the germline ends. The CDR3 runs to 15 residues. Germline V gene lookup returns CDR1 MNHEY and CDR2 SVGAGI.

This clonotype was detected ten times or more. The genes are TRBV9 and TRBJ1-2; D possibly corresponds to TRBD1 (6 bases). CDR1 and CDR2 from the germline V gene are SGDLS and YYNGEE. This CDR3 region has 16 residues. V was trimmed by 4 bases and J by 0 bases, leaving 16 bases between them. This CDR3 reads CASSLSQGLTNYGYTF. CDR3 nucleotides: TGTGCCAGCAGCTTATCGCAGGGGCTTACTAACTATGGCTACACCTTC.

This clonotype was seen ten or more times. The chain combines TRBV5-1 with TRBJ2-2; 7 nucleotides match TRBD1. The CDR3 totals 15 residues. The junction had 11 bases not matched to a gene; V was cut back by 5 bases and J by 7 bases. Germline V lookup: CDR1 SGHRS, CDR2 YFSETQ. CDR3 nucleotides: TGCGCCAGCAGTCCGGGACAGACTCGTGGCGGGGAGCTGTTTTTT. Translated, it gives CASSPGQTRGGELFF. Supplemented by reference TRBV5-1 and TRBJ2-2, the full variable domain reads KAGVTQTPRYLIKTRGQQVTLSCSPISGHRSVSWYQQTPGQGLQFLFEYFSETQRNKGNFPGRFSGRQFSNSRSEMNVSTLELGDSALYLCASSPGQTRGGELFFGEGSRLTVL.

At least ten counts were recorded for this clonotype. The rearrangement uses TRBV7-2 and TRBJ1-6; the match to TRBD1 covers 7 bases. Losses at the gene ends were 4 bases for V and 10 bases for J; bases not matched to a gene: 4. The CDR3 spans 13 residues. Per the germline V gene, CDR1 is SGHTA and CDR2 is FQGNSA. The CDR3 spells CASSSTGNSPLHF. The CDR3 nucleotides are TGTGCCAGCAGCTCGACAGGGAACTCACCCCTCCACTTT.

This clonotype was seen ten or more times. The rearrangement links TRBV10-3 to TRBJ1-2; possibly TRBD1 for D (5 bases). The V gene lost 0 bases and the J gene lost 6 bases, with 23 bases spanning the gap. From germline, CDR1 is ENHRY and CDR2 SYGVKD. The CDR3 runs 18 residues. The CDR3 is CAISESKVGPGGKNGYTF. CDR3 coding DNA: TGTGCCATCAGTGAGTCGAAGGTCGGCCCGGGGGGAAAAAATGGCTACACCTTC.

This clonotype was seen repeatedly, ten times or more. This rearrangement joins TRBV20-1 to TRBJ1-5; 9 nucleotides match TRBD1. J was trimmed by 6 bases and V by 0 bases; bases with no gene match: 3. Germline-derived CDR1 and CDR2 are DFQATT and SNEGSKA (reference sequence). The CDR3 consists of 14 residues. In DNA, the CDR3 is TGCAGTGCTAGAGATGTGACAGGGGGTCAGCCCCAGCATTTT. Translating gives CSARDVTGGQPQHF.

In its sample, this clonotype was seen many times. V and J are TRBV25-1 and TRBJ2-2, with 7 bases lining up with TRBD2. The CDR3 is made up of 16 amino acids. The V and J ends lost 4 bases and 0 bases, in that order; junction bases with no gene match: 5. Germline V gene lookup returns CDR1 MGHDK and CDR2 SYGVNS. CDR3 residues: CASSARGGANTGELFF. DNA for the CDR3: TGTGCCAGCAGTGCCCGGGGAGGGGCGAACACCGGGGAGCTGTTTTTT.

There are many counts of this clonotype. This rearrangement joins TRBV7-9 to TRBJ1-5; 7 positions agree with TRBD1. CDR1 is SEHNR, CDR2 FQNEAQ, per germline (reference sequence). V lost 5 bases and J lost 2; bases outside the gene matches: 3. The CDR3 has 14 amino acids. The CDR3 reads CASSLGQGNQPQHF. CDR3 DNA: TGTGCCAGCAGCCTCGGACAGGGCAATCAGCCCCAGCATTTT.

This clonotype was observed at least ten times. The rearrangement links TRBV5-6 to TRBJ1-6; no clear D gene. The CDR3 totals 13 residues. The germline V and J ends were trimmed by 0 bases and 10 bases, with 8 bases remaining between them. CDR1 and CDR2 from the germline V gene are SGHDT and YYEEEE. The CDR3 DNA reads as TGTGCCAGCAGCTTGGCTGCGGGGTCACCCCTCCACTTT. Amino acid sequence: CASSLAAGSPLHF.

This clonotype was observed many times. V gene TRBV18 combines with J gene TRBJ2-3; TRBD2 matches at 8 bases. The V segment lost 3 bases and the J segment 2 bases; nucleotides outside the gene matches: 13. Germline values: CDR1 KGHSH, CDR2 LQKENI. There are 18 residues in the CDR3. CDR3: CASSPSLGAGAITDTQYF. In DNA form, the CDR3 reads TGTGCCAGCTCACCCTCCCTCGGAGCGGGGGCCATCACAGATACGCAGTATTTT.

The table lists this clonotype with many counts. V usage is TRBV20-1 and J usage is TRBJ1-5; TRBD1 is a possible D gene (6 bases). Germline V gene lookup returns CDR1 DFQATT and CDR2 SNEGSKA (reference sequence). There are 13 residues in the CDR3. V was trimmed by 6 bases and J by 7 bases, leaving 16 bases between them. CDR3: CSAWSRGRQPQHF. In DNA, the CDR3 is TGCAGTGCCTGGTCGAGGGGGAGGCAGCCCCAGCATTTT.

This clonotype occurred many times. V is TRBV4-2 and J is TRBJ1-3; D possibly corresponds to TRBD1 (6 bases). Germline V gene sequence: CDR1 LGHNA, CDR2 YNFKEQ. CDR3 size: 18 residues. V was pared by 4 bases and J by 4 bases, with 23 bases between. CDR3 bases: TGTGCCAGCAGCCTAAGGGGGAACGAAGTCTCGGAGGGAAACACCATATATTTT. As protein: CASSLRGNEVSEGNTIYF.

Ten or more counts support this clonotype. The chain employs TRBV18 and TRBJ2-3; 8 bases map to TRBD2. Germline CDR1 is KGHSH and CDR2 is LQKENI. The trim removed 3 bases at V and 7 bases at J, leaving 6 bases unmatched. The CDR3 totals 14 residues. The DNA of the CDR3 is TGTGCCAGCTCACCGACTAGCGCCCAACATACGCAGTATTTT. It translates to CASSPTSAQHTQYF.

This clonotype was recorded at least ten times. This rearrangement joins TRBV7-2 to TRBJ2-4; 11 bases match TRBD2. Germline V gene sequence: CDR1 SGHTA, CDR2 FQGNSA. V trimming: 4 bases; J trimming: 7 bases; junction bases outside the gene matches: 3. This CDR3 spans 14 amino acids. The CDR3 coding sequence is TGTGCCAGCAGCTCCCTAGCGGGGGGCAACATTCAGTACTTC. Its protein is CASSSLAGGNIQYF.

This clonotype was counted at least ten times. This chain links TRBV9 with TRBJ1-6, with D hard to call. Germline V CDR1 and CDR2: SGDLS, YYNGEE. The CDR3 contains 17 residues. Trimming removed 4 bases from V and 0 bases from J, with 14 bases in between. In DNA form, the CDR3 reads TGTGCCAGCAGCCAAACCTCCCTGAGCTCCTATAATTCACCCCTCCACTTT. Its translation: CASSQTSLSSYNSPLHF.